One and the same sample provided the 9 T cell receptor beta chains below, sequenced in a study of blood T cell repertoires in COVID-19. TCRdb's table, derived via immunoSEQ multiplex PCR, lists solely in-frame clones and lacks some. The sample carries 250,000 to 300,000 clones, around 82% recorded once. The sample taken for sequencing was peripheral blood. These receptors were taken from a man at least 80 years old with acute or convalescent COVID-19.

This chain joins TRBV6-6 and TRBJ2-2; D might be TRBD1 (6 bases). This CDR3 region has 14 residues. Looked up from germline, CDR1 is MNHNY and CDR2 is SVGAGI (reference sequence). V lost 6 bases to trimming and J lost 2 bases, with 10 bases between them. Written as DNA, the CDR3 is TGTGCCAGCAGCAAGGACAGCAACACCGGGGAGCTGTTTTTT. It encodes CASSKDSNTGELFF.

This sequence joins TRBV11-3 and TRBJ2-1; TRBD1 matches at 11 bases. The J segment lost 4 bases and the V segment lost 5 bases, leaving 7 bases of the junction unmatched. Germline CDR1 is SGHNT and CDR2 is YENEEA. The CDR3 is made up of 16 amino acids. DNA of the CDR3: TGTGCCAGCAGCGAACGGACAGGGGGCGGGTACAATGAGCAGTTCTTC. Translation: CASSERTGGGYNEQFF.

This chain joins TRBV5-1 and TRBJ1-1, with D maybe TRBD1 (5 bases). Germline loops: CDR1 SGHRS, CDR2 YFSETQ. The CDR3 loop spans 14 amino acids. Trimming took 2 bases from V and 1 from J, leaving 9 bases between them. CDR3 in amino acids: CASSFSRGNTEAFF. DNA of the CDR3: TGCGCCAGCAGCTTTTCAAGGGGGAACACTGAAGCTTTCTTT.

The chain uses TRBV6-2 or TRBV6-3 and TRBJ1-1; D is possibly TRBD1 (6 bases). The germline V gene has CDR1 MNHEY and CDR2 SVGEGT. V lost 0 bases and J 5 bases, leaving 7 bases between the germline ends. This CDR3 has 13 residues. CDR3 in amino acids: CASSYSDRTEAFF. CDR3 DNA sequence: TGTGCCAGCAGTTACTCCGACAGGACTGAAGCTTTCTTT.

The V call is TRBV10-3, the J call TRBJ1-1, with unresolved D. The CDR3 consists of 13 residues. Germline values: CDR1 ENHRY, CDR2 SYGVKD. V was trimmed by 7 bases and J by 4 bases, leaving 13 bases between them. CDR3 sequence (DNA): TGTGCCATCAAAAGCGGGGAGAGCACTGAAGCTTTCTTT. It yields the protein CAIKSGESTEAFF.

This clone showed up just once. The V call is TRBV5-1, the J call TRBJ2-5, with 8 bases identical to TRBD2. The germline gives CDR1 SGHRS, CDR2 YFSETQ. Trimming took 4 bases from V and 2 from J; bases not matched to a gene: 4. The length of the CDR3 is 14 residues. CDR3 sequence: CASSPAGGQETQYF. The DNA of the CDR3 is TGCGCCAGCAGCCCGGCGGGGGGTCAAGAGACCCAGTACTTC.

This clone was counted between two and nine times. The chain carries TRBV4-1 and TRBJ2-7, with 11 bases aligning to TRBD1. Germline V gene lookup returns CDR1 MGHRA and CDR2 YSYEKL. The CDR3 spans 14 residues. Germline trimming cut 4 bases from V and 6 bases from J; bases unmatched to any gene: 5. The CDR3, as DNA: TGCGCCAGCAGCCCCACCGGGACAGGGGGCGAGCAGTACTTC. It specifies CASSPTGTGGEQYF.

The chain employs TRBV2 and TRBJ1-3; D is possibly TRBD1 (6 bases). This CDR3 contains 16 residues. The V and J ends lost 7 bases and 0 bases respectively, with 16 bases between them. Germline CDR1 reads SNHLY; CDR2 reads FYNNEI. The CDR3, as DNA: TGTGCCAGCAAGCAGACAGGTCCCAACTCTGGAAACACCATATATTTT. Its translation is CASKQTGPNSGNTIYF.

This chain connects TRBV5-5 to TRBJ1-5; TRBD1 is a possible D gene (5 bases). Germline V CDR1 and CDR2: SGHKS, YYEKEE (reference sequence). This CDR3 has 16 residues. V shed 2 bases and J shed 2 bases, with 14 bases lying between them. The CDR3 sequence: CASSLSGNGRNQPQHF. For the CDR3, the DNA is TGTGCCAGCAGCTTATCAGGGAATGGTCGCAATCAGCCCCAGCATTTT. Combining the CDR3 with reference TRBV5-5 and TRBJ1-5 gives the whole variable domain DAGVTQSPTHLIKTRGQQVTLRCSPISGHKSVSWYQQVLGQGPQFIFQYYEKEERGRGNFPDRFSARQFPNYSSELNVNALLLGDSALYLCASSLSGNGRNQPQHFGDGTRLSIL.